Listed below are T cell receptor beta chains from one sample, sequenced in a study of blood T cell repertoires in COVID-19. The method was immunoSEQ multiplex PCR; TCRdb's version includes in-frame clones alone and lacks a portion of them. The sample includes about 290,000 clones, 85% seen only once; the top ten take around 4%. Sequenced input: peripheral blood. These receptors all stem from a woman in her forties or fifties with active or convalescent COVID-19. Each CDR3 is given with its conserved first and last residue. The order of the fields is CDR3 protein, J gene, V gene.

CASSQQTGSNYGYTF	TRBJ1-2	TRBV5-1
CASRPNFKGQGTQAFF	TRBJ1-1	TRBV3-1/TRBV3-2
CASSPVETYYGYTF	TRBJ1-2	TRBV7-9
CASERGGNSPLHF	TRBJ1-6	TRBV2
CASSSGLVRTDTQYF	TRBJ2-3	TRBV5-1
CASSLDPTSGSYEQYF	TRBJ2-7	TRBV5-4
CASSPTEDIDTQYF	TRBJ2-3	TRBV5-4
CAISESGGSTDTQYF	TRBJ2-3	TRBV10-3
CASSPNPLAGLYNEQFF	TRBJ2-1	TRBV19
CASSLSQTGNQPQHF	TRBJ1-5	TRBV27
CASSQAQRGTEAFF	TRBJ1-1	TRBV5-6
CASSPLPTGTYGYTF	TRBJ1-2	TRBV19
CATSRDILNTEAFF	TRBJ1-1	TRBV15
CASSPMGAGLAGHEQYF	TRBJ2-7	TRBV9
CASSPRQGTSGRSVNEQFF	TRBJ2-1	TRBV2
CAWSAGGAYSPLHF	TRBJ1-6	TRBV30
CASSPDRAGRGYTF	TRBJ1-2	TRBV18
CASRAWSLNEKLFF	TRBJ1-4	TRBV6-5
CAWSVGVSPNYGYTF	TRBJ1-2	TRBV30
CASRPGTGVFGYTF	TRBJ1-2	TRBV10-2
CASRKSGGPFNEQFF	TRBJ2-1	TRBV9
CASSRSGPSYEQYF	TRBJ2-7	TRBV6-5
CASSPPGPGDTQYF	TRBJ2-3	TRBV18
CASSQAGQGVYEKLFF	TRBJ1-4	TRBV4-1
CASSRIRETNEKLFF	TRBJ1-4	TRBV6-5
CASSVGTIASGTDTQYF	TRBJ2-3	TRBV11-3
CATSRDSLSGHTEAFF	TRBJ1-1	TRBV15
CASTPMGQGLEQYF	TRBJ2-7	TRBV2
CASSLAHAETYEQYF	TRBJ2-7	TRBV11-2
CASSRPDNYYGYTF	TRBJ1-2	TRBV5-6
CASSILAGTGIGELFF	TRBJ2-2	TRBV28
CASSYQGSSYEQYF	TRBJ2-7	TRBV28
CASSTEGYTF	TRBJ1-2	TRBV6-5
CASQVGAGTGELFF	TRBJ2-2	TRBV2
CASSLRKVLLAATDTQYF	TRBJ2-3	TRBV27